A selection of T cell receptor beta chains follows, all from one sample in a study of blood T cell repertoires in COVID-19. Only in-frame clones appear in the TCRdb table, and some are missing; sequencing was by immunoSEQ multiplex PCR. The sample yields roughly 190,000 clones, almost 85% seen once. Material: peripheral blood. Every receptor here comes from a woman aged 70-85 years with active or convalescent COVID-19. The CDR3 runs from the conserved cysteine through the conserved F or W. The order of the fields is CDR3 length, V gene, J gene, D gene, clone size, CDR3 DNA, CDR3 protein. A D gene is named only where the DNA matches it firmly. Expanded clones are given a class, and other clones once, few, many or no size at all.

len: 14; v_gene: TRBV19; j_gene: TRBJ2-3; d_gene: NA; abundance: NA; CDR3nt: TGTGCCAGTAGTCGCGGCTACACCACAGATACGCAGTATTTT; CDR3aa: CASSRGYTTDTQYF
len: 15; v_gene: TRBV11-2; j_gene: TRBJ2-1; d_gene: NA; abundance: NA; CDR3nt: TGTGCCAGCAGCTTAGATGGGAGCTCCTACAATGAGCAGTTCTTC; CDR3aa: CASSLDGSSYNEQFF
len: 15; v_gene: TRBV2; j_gene: TRBJ2-5; d_gene: NA; abundance: NA; CDR3nt: TGTGCCAGCGCTGAAACGGGAGTGAGGATAGAGACCCAGTACTTC; CDR3aa: CASAETGVRIETQYF
len: 15; v_gene: TRBV28; j_gene: TRBJ2-5; d_gene: NA; abundance: NA; CDR3nt: TGTGCCAGCATCCGTCAACTAGGGGGGGGCGAGACCCAGTACTTC; CDR3aa: CASIRQLGGGETQYF
len: 15; v_gene: TRBV5-4; j_gene: TRBJ2-1; d_gene: TRBD1; abundance: NA; CDR3nt: TGTGCCAGCAGCCGACAGGGGCCCTCCTACAATGAGCAGTTCTTC; CDR3aa: CASSRQGPSYNEQFF
len: 17; v_gene: TRBV15; j_gene: TRBJ2-3; d_gene: TRBD2; abundance: once; CDR3nt: TGTGCCACCAGCCCCCAGGGGCTAGCGGGAGGAACAGATACGCAGTATTTT; CDR3aa: CATSPQGLAGGTDTQYF
len: 16; v_gene: TRBV7-9; j_gene: TRBJ1-2; d_gene: NA; abundance: NA; CDR3nt: TGTGCCAGCAGCCTAATGGTTATGGGGGCGAACTATGGCTACACCTTC; CDR3aa: CASSLMVMGANYGYTF
len: 14; v_gene: TRBV27; j_gene: TRBJ2-2; d_gene: NA; abundance: once; CDR3nt: TGTGCCAGCAGAACGGGAGTAAGGACCGGGGAGCTGTTTTTT; CDR3aa: CASRTGVRTGELFF
len: 13; v_gene: TRBV6-5; j_gene: TRBJ1-1; d_gene: NA; abundance: NA; CDR3nt: TGTGCCAGCAGTTACAACCGGGGTGAAATAGCTTTCTTT; CDR3aa: CASSYNRGEIAFF
len: 12; v_gene: TRBV29-1; j_gene: TRBJ2-7; d_gene: NA; abundance: NA; CDR3nt: TGCAGCGTTGCCTCCCCGGTTTACGAGCAGTACTTC; CDR3aa: CSVASPVYEQYF
len: 15; v_gene: TRBV7-2; j_gene: TRBJ2-1; d_gene: TRBD2; abundance: NA; CDR3nt: TGTGCCAGCAGCTCAGCGGGAGGTAAATACAATGAGCAGTTCTTC; CDR3aa: CASSSAGGKYNEQFF
len: 17; v_gene: TRBV24-1; j_gene: TRBJ1-2; d_gene: NA; abundance: NA; CDR3nt: TGTGCCACCAGGGTGGGGCCAGGGAGGAAAAGTGACTATGGCTACACCTTC; CDR3aa: CATRVGPGRKSDYGYTF
len: 15; v_gene: TRBV9; j_gene: TRBJ2-1; d_gene: TRBD2; abundance: NA; CDR3nt: TGTGCCAGCAGCGTGCTAGCGGGAAGTTACAATGAGCAGTTCTTC; CDR3aa: CASSVLAGSYNEQFF
len: 17; v_gene: TRBV18; j_gene: TRBJ2-5; d_gene: NA; abundance: NA; CDR3nt: TGTGCCAGCTCCACAACCCTTGTCGGACAGCCTAAAGAGACCCAGTACTTC; CDR3aa: CASSTTLVGQPKETQYF
len: 15; v_gene: TRBV2; j_gene: TRBJ2-7; d_gene: NA; abundance: NA; CDR3nt: TGTGCCAGCAGTGTAGCGGGACAGTCCTCTAACGAGCAGTACTTC; CDR3aa: CASSVAGQSSNEQYF
len: 15; v_gene: TRBV7-9; j_gene: TRBJ1-1; d_gene: NA; abundance: NA; CDR3nt: TGTGCCAGCAGCTTTCTCCACAGGGAGAACACTGAAGCTTTCTTT; CDR3aa: CASSFLHRENTEAFF
len: 13; v_gene: TRBV28; j_gene: TRBJ2-2; d_gene: NA; abundance: NA; CDR3nt: TGTGCCAGCAGCTACGGAGCGGCCGGGGAGCTGTTTTTT; CDR3aa: CASSYGAAGELFF
len: 14; v_gene: TRBV11-2; j_gene: TRBJ1-2; d_gene: NA; abundance: NA; CDR3nt: TGTGCCAGCAGCCCAGGGCCAGTCAACTATGGCTACACCTTC; CDR3aa: CASSPGPVNYGYTF
len: 17; v_gene: TRBV7-3; j_gene: TRBJ2-1; d_gene: TRBD2; abundance: NA; CDR3nt: TGTGCCAGCAGCTTAGGGGTAGCGGGCCTATCGAACAATGAGCAGTTCTTC; CDR3aa: CASSLGVAGLSNNEQFF
len: 15; v_gene: TRBV3-1/TRBV3-2; j_gene: TRBJ2-7; d_gene: TRBD1; abundance: once; CDR3nt: TGTGCCAGCAGCCAGACGGGACAGGGTATAGGCGAGCAGTACTTC; CDR3aa: CASSQTGQGIGEQYF
len: 17; v_gene: TRBV5-1; j_gene: TRBJ2-6; d_gene: NA; abundance: NA; CDR3nt: TGCGCCAGCAGCAGACAGGTCTTGGGGTCTGGGGCCAACGTCCTGACTTTC; CDR3aa: CASSRQVLGSGANVLTF
len: 16; v_gene: TRBV5-1; j_gene: TRBJ2-7; d_gene: TRBD2; abundance: few; CDR3nt: TGCGCCAGCAACCCCGGAGGGCTAGCGGGAGGGCCCGAGCAGTACTTC; CDR3aa: CASNPGGLAGGPEQYF
len: 12; v_gene: TRBV5-6; j_gene: TRBJ2-3; d_gene: NA; abundance: once; CDR3nt: TGTGCCAGCAGCCAACTATTGGATACGCAGTATTTT; CDR3aa: CASSQLLDTQYF
len: 18; v_gene: TRBV5-1; j_gene: TRBJ2-2; d_gene: NA; abundance: once; CDR3nt: TGCGCCAGCACCTTCGGGCAGGTCGCGGGTGCGAACACCGGGGAGCTGTTTTTT; CDR3aa: CASTFGQVAGANTGELFF